This T cell receptor (beta chain) is from a study of regulatory T cells in long-lasting Graves disease. For TCR beta, libraries came from iRepertoire HTBI primers and Arm-PCR of CDR3 regions. TCRdb re-called the multiplex PCR reads through MiXCR, storing one row per CDR3 protein. The data hold about 290,000 distinct CDR3 sequences, with around 23% observed a single time. Germline V gene data show CDR1 as MNHEY and CDR2 as SMNVEV (reference sequence). Trimming cost V 6 bases and J 2 bases; bases outside gene matches: 5. This CDR3 spans 15 amino acids. Sample time point: persistent/refractory GD, antithyroid drugs over 5 years with positive TRAb. Extracted RNA from PBMCs served as the source of the TCR library.

The starting material was peripheral blood mononuclear cells (PBMCs), obtained when the disease was refractory, from a patient treated with antithyroid drugs. The source of this sequence is a female donor with Graves disease. This chain uses TRBV27 with TRBJ2-1, with 9 bases fitting TRBD1. Written as DNA, the CDR3 is TGTGCCAGCAGGATACAGGGGGCCACCTACAATGAGCAGTTCTTC. This sequence encodes CASRIQGATYNEQFF.